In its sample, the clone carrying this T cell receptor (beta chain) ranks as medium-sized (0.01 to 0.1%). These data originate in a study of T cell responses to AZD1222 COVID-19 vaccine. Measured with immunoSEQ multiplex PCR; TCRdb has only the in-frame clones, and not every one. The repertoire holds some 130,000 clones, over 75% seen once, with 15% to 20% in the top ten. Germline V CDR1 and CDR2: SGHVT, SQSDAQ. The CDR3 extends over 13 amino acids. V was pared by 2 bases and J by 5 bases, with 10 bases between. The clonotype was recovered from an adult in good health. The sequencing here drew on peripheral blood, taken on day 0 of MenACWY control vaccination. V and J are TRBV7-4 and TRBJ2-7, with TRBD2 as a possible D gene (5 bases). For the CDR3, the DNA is TGTGCCAGCAGCTTACAGCGGAGGAACGAGCAGTACTTC. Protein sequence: CASSLQRRNEQYF.